The text below deals with one T cell receptor beta chain. The data are from a study of blood T cell repertoires in COVID-19. Per the original methods: From reference gene primer amplification, estimates of nucleated cell counts were derived. The data were produced by immunoSEQ multiplex PCR, yet TCRdb's version contains in-frame clones alone and is incomplete. That table supplies the V and J calls and clone size; D and trimming were determined from the DNA. The data show 300,000 or so clones, under 95% seen once. The CDR3 totals 15 residues. Looked up from germline, CDR1 is LNHDA and CDR2 is SQIVND (reference sequence). Unmatched junction bases numbered 6, after V lost 0 bases and J lost 8 bases.

Sequencing used PBMCs or T cells enriched from blood (not recorded which). The clonotype was recovered from a man in his fifties or sixties who had recovered from COVID-19. The chain combines TRBV19 with TRBJ1-4; TRBD1 aligns across 7 bases. The CDR3 sequence is CASSIEGAGGEKLFF. Here the CDR3 DNA reads TGTGCCAGTAGTATAGAAGGGGCAGGGGGGGAAAAACTGTTTTTT.